The 7 T cell receptor beta chains listed next were all sequenced from one sample in a study of T cells of healthy individuals. TCRdb reprocessed the 5' RACE reads with MiXCR, giving one entry per CDR3 protein. The data hold about 41,000 distinct CDR3 sequences, with 4.5% observed a single time. These receptors all come from a human donor in good health.

The table lists this clonotype with many counts. The DNA for the CDR3 is TGTGCCAGTAGTATGGGCCGGACCTACGAGCAGTACTTC. Amino acids: CASSMGRTYEQYF. V usage is TRBV19 and J usage is TRBJ2-7; no definite D call. Per germline, CDR1 LNHDA and CDR2 SQIVND (reference sequence). V was cut by 3 bases and J by 2 bases, with 8 bases left in between. The CDR3 runs to 13 residues.

This clonotype was counted many times. This chain uses TRBV6-1 with TRBJ2-4; D remains unclear. V lost 6 bases and J lost 13, with 13 bases in between. The CDR3 spans 11 residues. Germline loops: CDR1 MNHNS, CDR2 SASEGT. The CDR3 region is CASSLSTKQYF. The CDR3 DNA sequence: TGTGCCAGCAGCCTCTCGACAAAACAGTACTTC.

In its sample, this clonotype was seen a few times. The chain joins TRBV20-1 to TRBJ2-2; 11 bases fit TRBD2. CDR3 size: 16 residues. The V gene end was trimmed by 1 base and the J gene end by 5 bases; junction bases not matched to a gene: 6. Germline V gives CDR1 DFQATT, CDR2 SNEGSKA (reference sequence). The DNA of the CDR3 is TGCAGTGCTAGAGGGGTAGCGGGGGGGCATACCGGGGAGCTGTTTTTT. Protein: CSARGVAGGHTGELFF.

Many counts were recorded for this clonotype. This chain uses TRBV12-3 or TRBV12-4 with TRBJ1-1, with 8 bases identical to TRBD1. V trimming: 1 base; J trimming: 4 bases; junction bases outside the gene matches: 2. This CDR3 comprises 14 residues. CDR3 sequence (DNA): TGTGCCAGCAGTTTAGTGGGACAGGCCACTGAAGCTTTCTTT. It yields the protein CASSLVGQATEAFF.

This clonotype was seen many times. The chain joins TRBV20-1 to TRBJ1-2; 9 nucleotides agree with TRBD1. The CDR3 sequence is 19 residues long. V shed 3 bases, J shed 8 bases, and the junction held 25 bases outside the gene matches. CDR1 is DFQATT, CDR2 SNEGSKA, per germline (reference sequence). Here the CDR3 reads CSASDIPGQGALRGRGYTF. The CDR3 nucleotides are TGCAGTGCTAGTGATATACCGGGACAGGGTGCACTGCGGGGTCGAGGCTACACCTTC.

This clonotype appeared a few times. The chain is built from TRBV6-2 or TRBV6-3 and TRBJ2-7; no reliable D call. The CDR3 extends over 11 amino acids. Per germline, CDR1 MNHEY and CDR2 SVGEGT. Trimming stripped 6 bases from V and 1 base from J, with 4 bases between. CDR3: CASRISYEQYF. The CDR3 DNA sequence: TGTGCCAGCAGGATTTCCTACGAGCAGTACTTC.

This clonotype was detected many times. This chain connects TRBV28 to TRBJ2-7, with 9 nucleotides matching TRBD2. The CDR3 has 15 amino acids. J lost 0 bases, V lost 5 bases, and 5 bases had no gene match. Germline loops: CDR1 MDHEN, CDR2 SYDVKM. As DNA, the CDR3 is TGTGCCAGCAGTGCAACTAGCGGGCTCTCCTACGAGCAGTACTTC. Its protein is CASSATSGLSYEQYF.